This T cell receptor (beta chain) was found in a study of beta chain features in type 1 diabetes. Looking at the study overall: Patient and healthy donor groups were alike in age, gender and cell yields. In all, some 110 million sorted cells from all samples were analyzed.

The CDR3 has 13 amino acids. V shed 8 bases and J 3 bases; nucleotides not matched to a gene: 7. CDR1 is SNHLY and CDR2 is FYNNEI in the germline V gene. Sequencing targeted expressed TCRB transcripts, as all isolated RNA had been reverse transcribed. TCRdb's table, derived via immunoSEQ multiplex PCR, lists solely in-frame clones and lacks some. This table holds 350,000 to 450,000 clones, approximately 16% found once. General study points: Insertions were fewer and deletions more numerous at VDJ junctions in type 1 diabetes patients. Because the template was cDNA, high-expressing cells might be over-represented.

As to this clone: No antigen is known for it.

The sequencing input was naive CD4+ T cells from blood. This chain uses TRBV2 with TRBJ2-7; 7 bases match TRBD1. This receptor was identified in a woman aged 18-29 years in good health. In DNA, the CDR3 is TGTGCCAGCCGGTGGGACAGAAACTACGAGCAGTACTTC. This gives the protein CASRWDRNYEQYF.